This T cell receptor beta chain comes out of a study of shared clonotypes between healthy human individuals. Positively selected for CCR7, the CD45RO-negative cells used as naive CD8 cells excluded terminally differentiated effector memory CD45RA+ cells. The CDR3 runs 14 residues. V was trimmed by 1 base and J by 5 bases, leaving 9 bases between them. Germline CDR1 is MGHRA and CDR2 is YSYEKL. The deep-level immunoSEQ assay was used. The protocol was immunoSEQ multiplex PCR, while the TCRdb copy is restricted to in-frame clones and leaves out a portion. Among more than 2 million clones listed, about 94% were seen once.

This receptor was taken from a man younger than 30 in good health. V usage is TRBV4-1 and J usage is TRBJ1-5; weak D call: TRBD1 (5 bases). The sequenced material came from naive CD8+ T cells sorted from blood. Here the CDR3 DNA reads TGCGCCAGCAGCCAAGCATCGGGGGATCAGCCCCAGCATTTT. Its translation is CASSQASGDQPQHF.